A single sample gave rise to the 32 T cell receptor beta chains below, sequenced in a study of siplizumab effects on memory and regulatory T cells. Measured with immunoSEQ multiplex PCR; TCRdb has only the in-frame clones, and not every one. The sample consists of approximately 100,000 clones, roughly 94% of them appearing once. The sample consisted of Tregs sorted from blood. These receptors were collected from a human donor in good health.

The chain joins TRBV7-8 to TRBJ1-3; TRBD1 matches 7 bases. The junction had 3 bases not matched to a gene; V was cut back by 4 bases and J by 0 bases. Germline V lookup: CDR1 SGHVS, CDR2 FQNEAQ. The CDR3 is 15 residues long. The CDR3 bases are TGTGCCAGCAGCTGGGACAGAAACTCTGGAAACACCATATATTTT. This sequence encodes CASSWDRNSGNTIYF. The variable domain in full, completed from reference TRBV7-8 and TRBJ1-3, reads GAGVSQSPRYKVAKRGQDVALRCDPISGHVSLFWYQQALGQGPEFLTYFQNEAQLDKSGLPSDRFFAERPEGSVSTLKIQRTQQEDSAVYLCASSWDRNSGNTIYFGEGSWLTVV.

The CDR3 nucleotides read TGCAGTGCTAAGGTGAACACTGAAGCTTTCTTT. Amino acid sequence: CSAKVNTEAFF. The chain recombines TRBV20-1 with TRBJ1-1, with D hard to call. Trimming shortened V by 4 bases and J by 0 bases, and 3 bases separated the two germline ends. This CDR3 spans 11 amino acids. Germline V CDR1 and CDR2: DFQATT, SNEGSKA (reference sequence).

The gene calls are TRBV6-6 and TRBJ2-1; D is perhaps TRBD2 (6 bases). This CDR3 has 13 amino acids. Germline V lookup: CDR1 MNHNY, CDR2 SVGAGI (reference sequence). V shed 8 bases and J shed 6 bases, with 14 bases lying between them. Written as DNA, the CDR3 is TGTGCCAGCGGACTCCGGGACTCCAATGAGCAGTTCTTC. Its translation is CASGLRDSNEQFF.

V and J are TRBV2 and TRBJ2-7; no definite D call. This CDR3 is built from 14 residues. CDR1 and CDR2 from the germline V gene are SNHLY and FYNNEI. Trimming stripped 11 bases from V and 1 base from J, with 18 bases between. DNA for the CDR3: TGTGCCGCAGCCAGCCGTGGGCAGTCCTACGAGCAGTACTTC. As protein: CAAASRGQSYEQYF.

V usage is TRBV2 and J usage is TRBJ1-2; D perhaps matches TRBD1 (6 bases). V lost 5 bases and J lost 8, with 15 bases in between. Germline values: CDR1 SNHLY, CDR2 FYNNEI. The CDR3 spans 13 residues. Here the CDR3 reads CASSTGTYGGYTF. The CDR3 DNA is TGTGCCAGCAGTACAGGGACGTACGGAGGCTACACCTTC. The complete variable domain, with remaining parts taken from reference TRBV2 and TRBJ1-2, reads EPEVTQTPSHQVTQMGQEVILRCVPISNHLYFYWYRQILGQKVEFLVSFYNNEISEKSEIFDDQFSVERPDGSNFTLKIRSTKLEDSAMYFCASSTGTYGGYTFGSGTRLTVV.

The chain couples TRBV29-1 to TRBJ2-5; TRBD1 aligns across 7 bases. CDR3 length equals 16 residues. CDR1 SQVTM and CDR2 ANQGSEA come from the germline V gene. V was pared by 1 base and J by 2 bases, with 10 bases of the junction left unmatched. CDR3 sequence reads: CSVEVRPGQSQETQYF. The CDR3 DNA sequence: TGCAGCGTTGAAGTGAGGCCGGGACAGTCTCAAGAGACCCAGTACTTC.

The V and J genes are TRBV6-5 and TRBJ2-5; TRBD2 agrees at 10 bases. The CDR3 loop spans 15 amino acids. Losses at the gene ends were 3 bases for V and 6 bases for J; bases not matched to a gene: 7. Germline V gene sequence: CDR1 MNHEY, CDR2 SVGAGI. CDR3 residues: CASSYTNSGGKTQYF. The CDR3 DNA sequence: TGTGCCAGCAGTTATACGAATAGCGGGGGGAAGACCCAGTACTTC.

This chain connects TRBV10-3 to TRBJ2-3; weak D call: TRBD1 (6 bases). Trimming pared 3 bases from V and 2 bases from J, leaving 9 bases between. Germline V CDR1 and CDR2: ENHRY, SYGVKD. CDR3 size: 14 residues. The CDR3 DNA reads as TGTGCCATCAGTGACAGGGGAAACACAGATACGCAGTATTTT. It encodes CAISDRGNTDTQYF.

The V gene is TRBV27, the J gene TRBJ1-6, with D possibly TRBD1 on 5 matching bases. CDR3 length equals 17 residues. The V end lost 5 bases, the J end lost 2 bases, and 16 bases lay between the germline ends. Germline loops: CDR1 MNHEY, CDR2 SMNVEV (reference sequence). This CDR3 is CASSTRVGGTYNSPLHF. The CDR3 region has the DNA TGTGCCAGCAGTACGCGCGTCGGGGGTACCTATAATTCACCCCTCCACTTT.

The rearrangement joins TRBV25-1 to TRBJ1-1; 9 positions match TRBD1. V was pared by 0 bases and J by 4 bases, with 6 bases of the junction left unmatched. The CDR3 spans 16 residues. Germline V gives CDR1 MGHDK, CDR2 SYGVNS. The CDR3 is CASSEYSDRGVTEAFF. CDR3 nucleotide sequence: TGTGCCAGCAGTGAATATTCGGACAGGGGAGTCACTGAAGCTTTCTTT.

The chain uses TRBV7-3 and TRBJ2-3; 8 nucleotides align to TRBD2. The germline CDR1 and CDR2 sequences are SGHTA and FQGTGA. The V segment lost 5 bases and the J segment 4 bases; nucleotides outside the gene matches: 8. The CDR3 consists of 15 residues. In DNA, the CDR3 is TGTGCCAGCAGCACGAGCGGGAGAAGCTCAGATACGCAGTATTTT. Translated, it gives CASSTSGRSSDTQYF. Combining the CDR3 with reference TRBV7-3 and TRBJ2-3 gives the whole variable domain GAGVSQTPSNKVTEKGKYVELRCDPISGHTALYWYRQSLGQGPEFLIYFQGTGAADDSGLPNDRFFAVRPEGSVSTLKIQRTERGDSAVYLCASSTSGRSSDTQYFGPGTRLTVL.

V and J are TRBV6-1 and TRBJ2-1; 8 nucleotides align to TRBD2. Trimming took 11 bases from V and 8 from J; bases not matched to a gene: 8. CDR1 is MNHNS, CDR2 SASEGT, per germline. The CDR3 runs to 12 residues. CDR3 sequence: CASRGLVDEQFF. The CDR3 nucleotides read TGTGCCTCCCGGGGACTAGTGGATGAGCAGTTCTTC.

The chain combines TRBV19 with TRBJ1-2, with 7 nucleotides matching TRBD1. The germline gives CDR1 LNHDA, CDR2 SQIVND (reference sequence). The V and J ends lost 4 bases and 2 bases, in that order; junction bases with no gene match: 1. The CDR3 has 13 amino acids. For the CDR3, the DNA is TGTGCCAGTAGTACACAGGGGAACTATGGCTACACCTTC. It yields the protein CASSTQGNYGYTF.

A remark on this clone: One junction end does not reproduce the germline sequence, and a read error may be involved. This chain connects TRBV7-7 to TRBJ2-7, with D possibly TRBD2 on 6 matching bases. The CDR3 covers 13 residues. CDR1 is SSHAT, CDR2 FNYEAQ, per germline (reference sequence). The CDR3 is CASSFGGSSEQYF. The CDR3 nucleotides are TGTGCTAGCAGCTTTGGGGGGTCGTCAGAGCAGTACTTC.

The chain has TRBV18 and TRBJ2-7; TRBD1 might be the D (6 bases). The CDR3 has 15 residues. Germline CDR1 KGHSH, CDR2 LQKENI. V shed 0 bases and J shed 4 bases, with 13 bases lying between them. The CDR3 here is CASSPPIGGGYEQYF. In DNA, the CDR3 is TGTGCCAGCTCACCACCTATAGGGGGTGGGTACGAGCAGTACTTC.

The V gene is TRBV11-2, the J gene TRBJ2-7; 7 positions match TRBD1. Per the germline V gene, CDR1 is SGHAT and CDR2 is FQNNGV. J gave up 5 bases and V 6 bases, and 7 bases lay outside the gene matches. The length of the CDR3 is 13 residues. CDR3 loop: CASRLRQGNEQYF. CDR3 nucleotide sequence: TGTGCCAGCAGGCTACGACAGGGAAACGAGCAGTACTTC. Combining the CDR3 with reference TRBV11-2 and TRBJ2-7 gives the whole variable domain EAGVAQSPRYKIIEKRQSVAFWCNPISGHATLYWYQQILGQGPKLLIQFQNNGVVDDSQLPKDRFSAERLKGVDSTLKIQPAKLEDSAVYLCASRLRQGNEQYFGPGTRLTVT.

The rearrangement uses TRBV4-2 and TRBJ2-7; no clear D. From germline, CDR1 is LGHNA and CDR2 YNFKEQ. This CDR3 comprises 13 residues. The V end was cut by 1 base, the J end by 3 bases, with 7 bases between. CDR3 amino acids: CASSQGVDYEQYF. The DNA of the CDR3 is TGTGCCAGCAGCCAAGGGGTGGACTACGAGCAGTACTTC.

The CDR3 DNA follows: TGTGCCAGCAGTGCTCCGGGACTAGCGGGACGGGAGCAGTTCTTC. It encodes CASSAPGLAGREQFF. The chain links TRBV2 to TRBJ2-1; 13 bases map to TRBD2. V lost 4 bases and J lost 10; bases outside the gene matches: 7. The germline V gene encodes CDR1 SNHLY and CDR2 FYNNEI. This CDR3 contains 15 residues.

The chain employs TRBV7-8 and TRBJ2-7; D is unresolved. CDR3 length equals 15 residues. Germline CDR1 is SGHVS and CDR2 is FQNEAQ. V was clipped by 5 bases and J by 5 bases, with 19 bases between them. The CDR3 loop is CASSPVLVGLNEQYF. The CDR3 nucleotides read TGTGCCAGCAGCCCAGTCCTAGTTGGGCTTAACGAGCAGTACTTC.

This chain connects TRBV6-6 to TRBJ2-2, with unresolved D. Germline lookup yields CDR1 MNHNY and CDR2 SVGAGI (reference sequence). Trimming stripped 6 bases from V and 1 base from J, with 9 bases between. The CDR3 spans 14 residues. This CDR3 reads CASRKTMNTGELFF. The CDR3 DNA reads as TGTGCCAGCAGAAAGACAATGAACACCGGGGAGCTGTTTTTT.

This chain joins TRBV6-5 and TRBJ1-1; the D is unclear. CDR1 is MNHEY, CDR2 SVGAGI, per germline. This CDR3 contains 15 residues. V dropped 2 bases and J dropped 4 bases, with 14 bases sitting between them. CDR3 nucleotides: TGTGCCAGCAGTTACCAGGACGTGGCGGGCACTGAAGCTTTCTTT. Translation gives CASSYQDVAGTEAFF.

The CDR3 nucleotides read TGTGCCAGCAGCTTAAACGGCCCTAGCACAGATACGCAGTATTTT. As protein: CASSLNGPSTDTQYF. The chain joins TRBV5-4 to TRBJ2-3; D not resolved. This CDR3 contains 15 residues. Trimming took 2 bases from V and 0 from J, leaving 10 bases between them. CDR1 is SGHNT, CDR2 YYREEE, per germline (reference sequence).

The CDR3 here is CASSLSGDTEAFF. CDR3 coding DNA: TGTGCCAGCAGCTTGTCGGGGGACACTGAAGCTTTCTTT. This rearrangement joins TRBV7-9 to TRBJ1-1, with D perhaps TRBD1 (5 bases). The V end was cut by 3 bases, the J end by 3 bases, with 8 bases between. CDR3 length: 13 residues. Germline-derived CDR1 and CDR2 are SEHNR and FQNEAQ (reference sequence).

The J gene is TRBJ1-1, the V gene TRBV5-4; a weak D match, TRBD1 (5 bases). V dropped 4 bases and J dropped 1 base, with 11 bases sitting between them. The CDR3 loop spans 14 amino acids. CDR1 is SGHNT and CDR2 is YYREEE in the germline V gene (reference sequence). The chain's CDR3 is CASSVGRRNTEAFF. CDR3 DNA sequence: TGTGCCAGCAGCGTGGGGCGTAGGAACACTGAAGCTTTCTTT. Using reference TRBV5-4 and TRBJ1-1 for the parts outside the CDR3, the full variable domain is ETGVTQSPTHLIKTRGQQVTLRCSSQSGHNTVSWYQQALGQGPQFIFQYYREEENGRGNFPPRFSGLQFPNYSSELNVNALELDDSALYLCASSVGRRNTEAFFGQGTRLTVV.

The chain is built from TRBV25-1 and TRBJ2-7; D remains unclear. Trimming removed 6 bases at V and 7 bases at J, with 1 base between. Germline lookup yields CDR1 MGHDK and CDR2 SYGVNS. This CDR3 spans 8 amino acids. This CDR3 is CASREQYF. CDR3 nucleotides: TGTGCCAGCAGGGAGCAGTACTTC.

The J gene is TRBJ2-7, the V gene TRBV10-1; a weak D match, TRBD2 (5 bases). The CDR3 spans 14 residues. The germline V gene encodes CDR1 WNHNN and CDR2 SYGVQD (reference sequence). The germline V and J ends were trimmed by 5 bases and 1 base, with 12 bases remaining between them. This CDR3 is CASSHSAGSYEQYF. The CDR3 nucleotides read TGCGCCAGCAGTCATAGCGCGGGTTCCTACGAGCAGTACTTC.

This clone was counted a single time. This chain joins TRBV2 and TRBJ1-1; the match to TRBD1 covers 8 bases. V trimming: 5 bases; J trimming: 5 bases; junction bases outside the gene matches: 4. Germline CDR1 and CDR2: SNHLY and FYNNEI. CDR3 length: 13 residues. The CDR3 DNA reads TGTGCCAGCAGTCTGACAGGGGCAACTGAAGCTTTCTTT. Translation: CASSLTGATEAFF.

V gene TRBV5-1 combines with J gene TRBJ2-5; possibly TRBD1 for D (5 bases). V gave up 6 bases and J gave up 1 base, with 16 bases separating them. Germline CDR1 and CDR2: SGHRS and YFSETQ. The CDR3 sequence is 15 residues long. In DNA, the CDR3 is TGCGCCAGCACCGCCACAGGAGTCTTCCAAGAGACCCAGTACTTC. The encoded protein is CASTATGVFQETQYF.

This chain joins TRBV7-3 and TRBJ1-1; D not resolved. The CDR3 is 13 residues long. The V and J ends lost 3 bases and 1 base respectively, with 6 bases between them. Germline V CDR1 and CDR2: SGHTA, FQGTGA. The CDR3 DNA sequence: TGTGCCAGCAGCTTTAATGGGAACACTGAAGCTTTCTTT. Protein sequence: CASSFNGNTEAFF.

The CDR3, as DNA: TGTGCCAGCAGCGTATCGGTGAGCACTGAAGCTTTCTTT. It translates to CASSVSVSTEAFF. The chain links TRBV9 to TRBJ1-1, with D uncertain. Germline assignment: CDR1 SGDLS and CDR2 YYNGEE. The CDR3 totals 13 residues. V was trimmed by 1 base and J by 4 bases, leaving 8 bases between them. Variable domain in full (rest from reference TRBV9 and TRBJ1-1): DSGVTQTPKHLITATGQRVTLRCSPRSGDLSVYWYQQSLDQGLQFLIQYYNGEERAKGNILERFSAQQFPDLHSELNLSSLELGDSALYFCASSVSVSTEAFFGQGTRLTVV.

The rearrangement uses TRBV15 and TRBJ1-5, with D maybe TRBD1 (5 bases). CDR1 is LNHNV, CDR2 YYDKDF, per germline (reference sequence). V lost 1 base and J lost 5, with 12 bases in between. The CDR3 has 15 residues. DNA of the CDR3: TGTGCCACCAGCAGAGTGGGGGAAGCATATCAGCCCCAGCATTTT. It translates to CATSRVGEAYQPQHF.

J is TRBJ1-3 and V is TRBV28, with D unclear. The CDR3 is 12 residues long. V lost 4 bases, J lost 9 bases, and 10 bases lay in between. Germline V CDR1 and CDR2: MDHEN, SYDVKM. CDR3 in amino acids: CASSSSVFTIYF. The CDR3 region has the DNA TGTGCCAGCAGTTCCTCAGTTTTCACCATATATTTT.